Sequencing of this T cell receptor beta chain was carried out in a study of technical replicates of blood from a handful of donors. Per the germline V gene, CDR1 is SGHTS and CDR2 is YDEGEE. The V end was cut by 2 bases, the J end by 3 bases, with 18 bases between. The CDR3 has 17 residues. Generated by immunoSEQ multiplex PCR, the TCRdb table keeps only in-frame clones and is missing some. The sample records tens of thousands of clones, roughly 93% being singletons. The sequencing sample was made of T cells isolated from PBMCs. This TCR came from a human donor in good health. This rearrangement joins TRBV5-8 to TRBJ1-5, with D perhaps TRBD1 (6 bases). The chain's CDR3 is CASSLILDTGTNQPQHF. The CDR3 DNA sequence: TGTGCCAGCAGCTTAATACTCGACACAGGGACCAATCAGCCCCAGCATTTT.